A single sample gave rise to the 17 T cell receptor beta chains below, sequenced in a study of cytomegalovirus exposure and HLA in healthy donors. PCR amplification relied on 60 Vbeta primers (plus 13 Jbeta primers). The data were produced by immunoSEQ multiplex PCR, yet TCRdb's version contains in-frame clones alone and is incomplete. The profile shows about 160,000 clones, about 85% of them singletons. The specimen was PBMCs. These receptors were obtained from a boy aged 2 to 9 in good health and CMV-seronegative.

The chain is built from TRBV5-1 and TRBJ1-1, with D tentatively TRBD1 (6 bases). Looked up from germline, CDR1 is SGHRS and CDR2 is YFSETQ. The CDR3 covers 15 residues. The ends were cut back, 2 bases at V and 6 bases at J, with 17 bases in the middle. The CDR3 is CASSFPNIRGAEAFF. CDR3 DNA sequence: TGCGCCAGCAGCTTTCCAAATATCAGGGGTGCTGAAGCTTTCTTT.

V usage is TRBV5-8 and J usage is TRBJ1-1, with 8 positions matching TRBD1. CDR1 is SGHTS, CDR2 YDEGEE, per germline. The CDR3 spans 15 residues. V gave up 1 base and J gave up 5 bases; unmatched junction bases: 7. CDR3 sequence (DNA): TGTGCCAGCAGCTTGACAGGGGGAAGTTTGACTGAAGCTTTCTTT. This gives the protein CASSLTGGSLTEAFF.

The chain is built from TRBV10-2 and TRBJ1-5, with a tentative D call TRBD1 (5 bases). This CDR3 contains 12 residues. Trimming took 1 base from V and 9 from J, leaving 7 bases between them. Germline loops: CDR1 WSHSY, CDR2 SAAADI. CDR3 in amino acids: CASSEWGGPQHF. CDR3 sequence (DNA): TGCGCCAGCAGTGAGTGGGGGGGGCCCCAGCATTTT.

The chain links TRBV6-5 to TRBJ2-1; D is possibly TRBD1 (6 bases). CDR1 MNHEY and CDR2 SVGAGI come from the germline V gene. The CDR3 is made up of 12 amino acids. V lost 5 bases, J lost 8 bases, and 10 bases lay in between. The CDR3 region has the DNA TGTGCCAGCAGTCCACAGGGCCATGAGCAGTTCTTC. As protein: CASSPQGHEQFF.

The rearrangement uses TRBV25-1 and TRBJ2-5; weak D call: TRBD2 (5 bases). Germline V lookup: CDR1 MGHDK, CDR2 SYGVNS. V was clipped by 1 base and J by 3 bases, with 6 bases between them. This CDR3 has 13 amino acids. CDR3 nucleotide sequence: TGTGCCAGCAGTGAATGGCGGGAAGAGACCCAGTACTTC. Translation: CASSEWREETQYF.

This chain links TRBV30 with TRBJ1-1, with D possibly being TRBD1 (5 bases). This CDR3 is 12 amino acids long. Trimming stripped 4 bases from V and 2 bases from J, with 8 bases between. Germline V gene data show CDR1 as GTSNPN and CDR2 as SVGIG (reference sequence). CDR3 coding DNA: TGTGCCTGGAAACAGGTTAACACTGAAGCTTTCTTT. Protein product: CAWKQVNTEAFF.

The chain links TRBV7-9 to TRBJ1-5; 12 nucleotides match TRBD1. CDR1 is SEHNR, CDR2 FQNEAQ, per germline (reference sequence). After removal of 5 bases from V and 10 bases from J, the junction contained 9 bases not matched to a gene. The CDR3 consists of 15 residues. The CDR3 DNA sequence: TGTGCCAGCAGCCCCGGGACAGGGGGCTTCGAACCCCAGCATTTT. Residues: CASSPGTGGFEPQHF.

This chain joins TRBV5-4 and TRBJ2-7; 7 nucleotides align to TRBD1. The ends lost 3 bases at V and 0 bases at J; junction bases unmatched: 6. This CDR3 contains 15 residues. Germline CDR1 SGHNT, CDR2 YYREEE (reference sequence). CDR3 sequence reads: CASSSIRDSSYEQYF. CDR3 sequence (DNA): TGTGCCAGCAGCTCGATTCGGGACAGCTCCTACGAGCAGTACTTC. Full variable domain (outside the CDR3, taken from reference TRBV5-4 and TRBJ2-7): ETGVTQSPTHLIKTRGQQVTLRCSSQSGHNTVSWYQQALGQGPQFIFQYYREEENGRGNFPPRFSGLQFPNYSSELNVNALELDDSALYLCASSSIRDSSYEQYFGPGTRLTVT.

In this sample, this clone turned up a few times. V gene TRBV5-4 combines with J gene TRBJ2-4; perhaps TRBD2 as D (5 bases). This CDR3 is 13 amino acids long. CDR1 is SGHNT and CDR2 is YYREEE in the germline V gene (reference sequence). Trimming cost V 1 base and J 7 bases, with 9 bases left between them. Here the CDR3 reads CASSLNGENIQYF. DNA of the CDR3: TGTGCCAGCAGCTTGAACGGGGAGAACATTCAGTACTTC.

The chain combines TRBV7-2 with TRBJ1-4; 8 bases match TRBD1. Per the germline V gene, CDR1 is SGHTA and CDR2 is FQGNSA. Unmatched junction bases numbered 1, after V lost 3 bases and J lost 4 bases. CDR3 length: 14 amino acids. For the CDR3, the DNA is TGTGCCAGCAGCTTGGACAGGGTTAATGAAAAACTGTTTTTT. As protein: CASSLDRVNEKLFF.

This clone was detected only once. The CDR3: CASTPGGNTDTQYF. For the CDR3, the DNA is TGTGCCAGCACCCCAGGGGGGAACACAGATACGCAGTATTTT. The chain joins TRBV6-6 to TRBJ2-3, with a weak D call TRBD1 (7 bases). The germline CDR1 and CDR2 sequences are MNHNY and SVGAGI (reference sequence). The CDR3 is 14 amino acids. V lost 7 bases and J 2 bases, leaving 13 bases between the germline ends.

The chain uses TRBV4-1 and TRBJ2-3, with D tentatively TRBD1 (6 bases). Trimming removed 2 bases at V and 5 bases at J, with 11 bases between. CDR3 length: 14 amino acids. Germline CDR1 is MGHRA and CDR2 is YSYEKL. The CDR3 nucleotides read TGCGCCAGCAGCCAACAGGGGATTGGAGATACGCAGTATTTT. Residues: CASSQQGIGDTQYF.

V is TRBV18 and J is TRBJ1-2, with D uncertain. There are 13 residues in the CDR3. Trimming took 2 bases from V and 2 from J, leaving 6 bases between them. Looked up from germline, CDR1 is KGHSH and CDR2 is LQKENI. In nucleotides, the CDR3 is TGTGCCAGCTCACCAGCGGGCAACTATGGCTACACCTTC. Its translation is CASSPAGNYGYTF.

This clone was detected only once. The V call is TRBV11-2, the J call TRBJ2-1; D is perhaps TRBD1 (6 bases). Trimming shortened V by 5 bases and J by 5 bases, and 13 bases separated the two germline ends. The CDR3 covers 14 residues. Germline V gene sequence: CDR1 SGHAT, CDR2 FQNNGV. CDR3 residues: CASSRDIGHNEQFF. The CDR3 region has the DNA TGTGCCAGCAGCCGGGACATAGGACACAATGAGCAGTTCTTC.

The chain has TRBV30 and TRBJ2-3; D is unresolved. The CDR3 extends over 13 amino acids. The germline CDR1 and CDR2 sequences are GTSNPN and SVGIG (reference sequence). Trimming removed 0 bases at V and 0 bases at J, with 4 bases between. CDR3 sequence: CAWSVASTDTQYF. Written as DNA, the CDR3 is TGTGCCTGGAGTGTTGCGAGCACAGATACGCAGTATTTT.

This chain joins TRBV6-5 and TRBJ2-1, with TRBD2 identical over 12 bases. The V gene's germline CDR1 is MNHEY and CDR2 SVGAGI. This CDR3 contains 14 residues. The ends lost 7 bases at V and 2 bases at J; junction bases unmatched: 0. The CDR3 DNA follows: TGTGCCAGCACTAGCGGGGGGGCCTACAATGAGCAGTTCTTC. Encoded protein: CASTSGGAYNEQFF.

This chain uses TRBV13 with TRBJ1-1; D might be TRBD1 (5 bases). The V end was cut by 5 bases, the J end by 5 bases, with 18 bases between. The CDR3 has 15 amino acids. Germline V gene sequence: CDR1 PRHDT, CDR2 FYEKMQ (reference sequence). In nucleotides, the CDR3 is TGTGCCAGCAGCCAGGCAGGGCAGGGTGGGACTGAAGCTTTCTTT. Translating gives CASSQAGQGGTEAFF.